This entry is about one T cell receptor beta chain. Its antigen is not identified. These patients, aged 18 to 65, had recently diagnosed hyperthyroidism lasting under 2 months. The CDR3 is 14 amino acids. The trim removed 5 bases at V and 6 bases at J, leaving 9 bases unmatched. This entry is derived from a study of T cells in Graves' hyperthyroidism and ophthalmopathy. Study conclusions and caveats: A 13 V-J model separated ophthalmopathy from stable hyperthyroidism.

The TCR beta CDR3 regions underwent amplification using RNA transcripts as the source. First-round RT-PCR of the TCR CDR3 relied on the HTBI primer set. TCRdb re-called the multiplex PCR reads with MiXCR, one entry per CDR3 protein. The repertoire holds a few hundred thousand distinct CDR3 sequences, with around 46% as singletons. J is TRBJ2-5 and V is TRBV12-3 or TRBV12-4; 7 bases map to TRBD2. The receptor's source is a woman aged 18-35 years with Graves' hyperthyroidism. Material for sequencing was peripheral blood or thyroid tissue (not recorded which). The CDR3 DNA reads as TGTGCCAGCAGTGAATGGGGGAGGGAGCAGACCCAGTACTTC. The encoded protein is CASSEWGREQTQYF.